Below, 19 T cell receptor beta chains from the same sample are listed, as sequenced in a study of T cells after posttransplantation cyclophosphamide (dated by TCRdb to between 2015 and 2016). The sample's treatment or condition label is to be understood as: high-dose cyclophosphamide on days +3 and +4 as single-agent GVHD prophylaxis. Busulfan and fludarabine conditioning, a related or unrelated marrow graft, and cyclophosphamide on days +3 and +4 were given to PTCy patients. The protocol used for the library was the immunoSEQ multiplex PCR assay. The table was pulled from immuneACCESS by TCRdb, which kept in-frame rearrangements only. Such tables lose some clones; where checked, under half of the loss comes from unresolved V genes, and the rest has no known cause. A total of around 10,000 clones appear in this sample, approximately 80% of them only once. The ten largest clonotypes hold approximately 5.4% of the sample.

Material: PBMCs, obtained after allogeneic stem cell transplant with posttransplant cyclophosphamide. These receptor sequences come from a female patient between 50 and 60 years old who received an allogeneic stem cell transplant from a related donor, was CMV-positive, and had no GVHD. A transplant means some T cells may be of graft donor rather than patient origin.

The sample holds a few counts of this clone. The CDR3: CASSDTSGGSDTQYF. For the CDR3, the DNA is TGTGCCAGCAGTGATACTAGCGGGGGGTCCGATACGCAGTATTTT. This chain uses TRBV6-4 with TRBJ2-3; TRBD2 matches 12 bases. The junction had 4 bases not matched to a gene; V was cut back by 3 bases and J by 6 bases. The CDR3 is made up of 15 amino acids. Germline V CDR1 and CDR2: MRHNA, SNTAGT.

The chain recombines TRBV5-6 with TRBJ2-7; TRBD2 is a possible D gene (5 bases). V lost 5 bases and J lost 4, with 22 bases in between. Germline CDR1 reads SGHDT; CDR2 reads YYEEEE. The CDR3 runs to 16 residues. The CDR3 sequence: CASSFRFRGSSYEQYF. The CDR3 region has the DNA TGTGCCAGCAGTTTCAGGTTTAGAGGGTCGTCGTACGAGCAGTACTTC.

The J gene is TRBJ1-1, the V gene TRBV5-1; D gene unclear. The germline CDR1 and CDR2 sequences are SGHRS and YFSETQ. The CDR3 has 13 residues. Trimming shortened V by 4 bases and J by 2 bases, and 9 bases separated the two germline ends. CDR3 nucleotides: TGCGCCAGCAGCGACACCCCTAACACTGAAGCTTTCTTT. It translates to CASSDTPNTEAFF.

This chain's CDR3 is CATRTSGSTDTQYF. CDR3 in DNA: TGTGCCACTAGGACTAGCGGTTCCACAGATACGCAGTATTTT. This sequence joins TRBV6-1 and TRBJ2-3, with 10 positions matching TRBD2. Germline trimming cut 10 bases from V and 2 bases from J; bases unmatched to any gene: 6. Germline V gene lookup returns CDR1 MNHNS and CDR2 SASEGT. CDR3 length: 14 amino acids.

The chain has TRBV7-3 and TRBJ2-7; 7 bases fit TRBD1. V was pared by 6 bases and J by 7 bases, with 12 bases of the junction left unmatched. The CDR3 is 14 amino acids. Germline values: CDR1 SGHTA, CDR2 FQGTGA. CDR3 region: CASRITPTQGEQYF. CDR3 sequence (DNA): TGTGCCAGCAGGATCACCCCCACACAGGGGGAGCAGTACTTC.

CDR3 in DNA: TGCGCCAGCAGCTTTCAGCAGGGGGCCCACGAGCAGTACTTC. Translated: CASSFQQGAHEQYF. This chain links TRBV5-1 with TRBJ2-5, with 8 bases that match TRBD1. The J call may be wrong; the DNA end is better matched by TRBJ2-7. The CDR3 length is 14 residues. The germline CDR1 and CDR2 sequences are SGHRS and YFSETQ.

This chain joins TRBV5-4 and TRBJ1-2; 7 bases map to TRBD1. This CDR3 region has 13 residues. The germline gives CDR1 SGHNT, CDR2 YYREEE (reference sequence). Unmatched junction bases numbered 8, after V lost 4 bases and J lost 8 bases. The CDR3 is CASSTQGVNGYTF. DNA of the CDR3: TGTGCCAGCAGCACCCAGGGGGTTAACGGCTACACCTTC.

In its sample, this clone was seen a few times. The chain uses TRBV6-4 and TRBJ2-2; 8 bases match TRBD1. J was trimmed by 1 base and V by 5 bases; bases with no gene match: 9. The CDR3 has 17 residues. CDR1 is MRHNA and CDR2 is SNTAGT in the germline V gene. This chain's CDR3 is CASSPYGGTGNTGELFF. CDR3 bases: TGTGCCAGCAGTCCATACGGAGGGACAGGGAACACCGGGGAGCTGTTTTTT.

V usage is TRBV5-6 and J usage is TRBJ2-2; 9 nucleotides match TRBD1. V dropped 3 bases and J dropped 3; count of bases not matched to a gene: 3. Per the germline V gene, CDR1 is SGHDT and CDR2 is YYEEEE. The CDR3 length is 15 residues. As DNA, the CDR3 is TGTGCCAGCAGCTCCGGGACAGGGTACACCGGGGAGCTGTTTTTT. It encodes CASSSGTGYTGELFF.

V and J are TRBV2 and TRBJ2-7; TRBD1 aligns across 9 bases. Germline V gene sequence: CDR1 SNHLY, CDR2 FYNNEI. J gave up 6 bases and V 6 bases, and 9 bases lay outside the gene matches. CDR3 length equals 14 residues. CDR3 in DNA: TGTGCCAGCAGGATGGGACAGGGCGGCCTCGAGCAGTACTTC. This codes for CASRMGQGGLEQYF. Variable domain in full (rest from reference TRBV2 and TRBJ2-7): EPEVTQTPSHQVTQMGQEVILRCVPISNHLYFYWYRQILGQKVEFLVSFYNNEISEKSEIFDDQFSVERPDGSNFTLKIRSTKLEDSAMYFCASRMGQGGLEQYFGPGTRLTVT.

V gene TRBV6-1 combines with J gene TRBJ1-2, with a possible D match to TRBD1 (6 bases). This CDR3 spans 14 amino acids. Germline V gives CDR1 MNHNS, CDR2 SASEGT. The germline V and J ends were trimmed by 5 bases and 5 bases, with 15 bases remaining between them. The CDR3 coding sequence is TGTGCCAGCAGTCGACAGGTCCCGGGGTATGGCTACACCTTC. Its translation is CASSRQVPGYGYTF.

The chain combines TRBV5-1 with TRBJ1-1; D is unclear. V dropped 0 bases and J dropped 2 bases, with 11 bases sitting between them. The CDR3 totals 15 residues. Germline-derived CDR1 and CDR2 are SGHRS and YFSETQ. CDR3 sequence reads: CASSLGVRINTEAFF. CDR3 nucleotides: TGCGCCAGCAGCTTGGGGGTGAGGATAAACACTGAAGCTTTCTTT. The full variable domain, rest sourced from reference TRBV5-1 and TRBJ1-1, is KAGVTQTPRYLIKTRGQQVTLSCSPISGHRSVSWYQQTPGQGLQFLFEYFSETQRNKGNFPGRFSGRQFSNSRSEMNVSTLELGDSALYLCASSLGVRINTEAFFGQGTRLTVV.

The chain couples TRBV19 to TRBJ1-5; 9 bases agree with TRBD1. After removal of 6 bases from V and 6 bases from J, the junction contained 6 bases not matched to a gene. From germline, CDR1 is LNHDA and CDR2 SQIVND (reference sequence). This CDR3 has 14 residues. The CDR3 DNA follows: TGTGCCAGTAGCCCTACAGGGGGCTTTCAGCCCCAGCATTTT. As protein: CASSPTGGFQPQHF.

Judged by abundance, this clone is medium-sized. The chain carries TRBV10-2 and TRBJ1-2, with a tentative D call TRBD1 (6 bases). The CDR3 spans 14 residues. Between the trimmed V and J ends, which lost 2 bases and 4 bases, there was a span of 11 bases. Germline V gene data show CDR1 as WSHSY and CDR2 as SAAADI. CDR3 nucleotides: TGCGCCAGCAGTGAGCCGGGGGGCTTCTATGGCTACACCTTC. Protein product: CASSEPGGFYGYTF.

The gene calls are TRBV2 and TRBJ1-4, with 7 nucleotides matching TRBD1. From germline, CDR1 is SNHLY and CDR2 FYNNEI. The CDR3 has 15 amino acids. V shed 7 bases and J 0 bases; nucleotides not matched to a gene: 5. CDR3 in amino acids: CASKLDRATNEKLFF. CDR3 in DNA: TGTGCCAGCAAGCTAGACAGGGCAACTAATGAAAAACTGTTTTTT.

This rearrangement joins TRBV2 to TRBJ2-2, with TRBD2 identical over 8 bases. The V and J ends lost 3 bases and 0 bases, in that order; junction bases with no gene match: 6. Looked up from germline, CDR1 is SNHLY and CDR2 is FYNNEI. The CDR3 contains 17 residues. The CDR3 sequence: CASSDSPGGANTGELFF. CDR3 sequence (DNA): TGTGCCAGCAGTGATAGCCCGGGGGGGGCGAACACCGGGGAGCTGTTTTTT.

V is TRBV5-1 and J is TRBJ1-1; 8 bases line up with TRBD1. Germline V lookup: CDR1 SGHRS, CDR2 YFSETQ. The CDR3 has 16 amino acids. With 3 bases clipped from V and 0 bases from J, the junction kept 7 bases outside the gene matches. CDR3 in amino acids: CASSSRDRTMNTEAFF. In nucleotides, the CDR3 is TGCGCCAGCAGCTCCCGGGACAGGACTATGAACACTGAAGCTTTCTTT.

This clone was recorded once. The rearrangement uses TRBV30 and TRBJ1-1; D is undetermined. The CDR3 sequence is 13 residues long. Germline V gene data show CDR1 as GTSNPN and CDR2 as SVGIG (reference sequence). V lost 2 bases, J lost 6 bases, and 13 bases lay in between. As DNA, the CDR3 is TGTGCCTGGAGTTATTCCCTAGAAGCTGAAGCTTTCTTT. Its protein product is CAWSYSLEAEAFF.

This chain connects TRBV14 to TRBJ2-3, with D hard to call. V lost 1 base and J lost 9, with 14 bases in between. This CDR3 spans 14 amino acids. Looked up from germline, CDR1 is SGHDN and CDR2 is FVKESK. Written as DNA, the CDR3 is TGTGCCAGCAGCCAAGTATCTGGGCTACTGACGCAGTATTTT. This gives the protein CASSQVSGLLTQYF.